One sample yielded the 4 T cell receptor beta chains listed below, sequenced in a study of T-cell reconstitution after alpha-beta-depleted transplantation in children. As it was prepared, the TCRbeta library received unique molecular identifiers. TCRdb reprocessed the PCR reads with MiXCR, giving one entry per CDR3 protein. The data hold about 610,000 distinct CDR3 sequences, with over 9.5% observed a single time. The starting material was PBMCs from the stem cell graft donor, obtained from the stem cell graft. Every receptor here comes from a human donor who donated a stem cell graft to a child with acute myeloid leukemia.

This clonotype came up many times. J is TRBJ2-3 and V is TRBV5-6, with D perhaps TRBD2 (6 bases). Germline V lookup: CDR1 SGHDT, CDR2 YYEEEE. The ends were cut back, 4 bases at V and 5 bases at J, with 17 bases in the middle. The length of the CDR3 is 15 residues. The CDR3 here is CASSPTPGEGDTQYF. The CDR3 region has the DNA TGTGCCAGCAGCCCCACTCCGGGAGAAGGAGATACGCAGTATTTT.

V gene TRBV2 combines with J gene TRBJ2-3, with D possibly being TRBD1 (6 bases). This CDR3 contains 13 residues. V lost 6 bases and J 4 bases, leaving 11 bases between the germline ends. Per the germline V gene, CDR1 is SNHLY and CDR2 is FYNNEI. The CDR3 loop reads CASSRDRPDTQYF. CDR3 nucleotide sequence: TGTGCCAGCAGCAGAGACAGGCCAGATACGCAGTATTTT.

This clonotype was seen at least ten times. The V call is TRBV3-1, the J call TRBJ2-1, with a weak D call TRBD1 (6 bases). The CDR3 length is 15 residues. Per the germline V gene, CDR1 is LGHDT and CDR2 is YNNKEL (reference sequence). Trimming cost V 4 bases and J 4 bases, with 14 bases left between them. CDR3 region: CASSLGTSDYNEQFF. CDR3 sequence (DNA): TGTGCCAGCAGCCTCGGGACATCCGATTACAATGAGCAGTTCTTC.

The table lists this clonotype with a few counts. This rearrangement joins TRBV4-3 to TRBJ2-7, with a possible D match to TRBD2 (6 bases). From germline, CDR1 is LGHNA and CDR2 YSLEER. The V gene lost 0 bases and the J gene lost 3 bases, with 12 bases spanning the gap. There are 15 residues in the CDR3. CDR3 in amino acids: CASSQERRVGYEQYF. The CDR3 region has the DNA TGCGCCAGCAGCCAAGAGCGGAGGGTAGGCTACGAGCAGTACTTC.